Shown below are 18 T cell receptor beta chains from a single sample sequenced in a study of T cell responses to AZD1222 COVID-19 vaccine. The data were produced by immunoSEQ multiplex PCR, yet TCRdb's version contains in-frame clones alone and is incomplete. The sample consists of around 110,000 clones, around 94% of them appearing once. The input for sequencing was peripheral blood, taken 28 days after the second AZD1222 dose. These receptors were taken from an adult who received the AZD1222 COVID-19 vaccine.

This clone was counted a single time. The chain links TRBV5-6 to TRBJ1-5; D call uncertain. V was shortened by 1 base and J by 7 bases, with 12 bases between the two germline ends. The germline gives CDR1 SGHDT, CDR2 YYEEEE. This CDR3 contains 14 residues. In nucleotides, the CDR3 is TGTGCCAGCAGCTTGTTTCAGAGCGGGCAGCCCCAGCATTTT. This gives the protein CASSLFQSGQPQHF.

J is TRBJ2-5 and V is TRBV2, with 10 nucleotides matching TRBD1. The CDR3 has 18 residues. Germline V gene lookup returns CDR1 SNHLY and CDR2 FYNNEI. J gave up 4 bases and V 5 bases, and 16 bases lay outside the gene matches. The DNA for the CDR3 is TGTGCCAGCAGTCATATGGTCCCGGGACAGGGGTCGGTAGAGACCCAGTACTTC. Translated, it gives CASSHMVPGQGSVETQYF.

The chain recombines TRBV7-9 with TRBJ2-2; 7 bases fit TRBD1. J lost 3 bases, V lost 3 bases, and 1 base had no gene match. The CDR3 is 14 amino acids. The V gene's germline CDR1 is SEHNR and CDR2 FQNEAQ (reference sequence). Here the CDR3 reads CASSFTGDTGELFF. CDR3 coding DNA: TGTGCCAGCAGCTTCACAGGGGACACCGGGGAGCTGTTTTTT. Combining the CDR3 with reference TRBV7-9 and TRBJ2-2 gives the whole variable domain DTGVSQNPRHKITKRGQNVTFRCDPISEHNRLYWYRQTLGQGPEFLTYFQNEAQLEKSRLLSDRFSAERPKGSFSTLEIQRTEQGDSAMYLCASSFTGDTGELFFGEGSRLTVL.

V is TRBV18 and J is TRBJ2-2, with D uncertain. CDR1 KGHSH and CDR2 LQKENI come from the germline V gene. The CDR3 length is 17 residues. The V gene lost 1 base and the J gene lost 0 bases, with 12 bases spanning the gap. The CDR3 region is CASSPLATGTNTGELFF. The CDR3 DNA sequence: TGTGCCAGCTCACCACTGGCGACTGGTACGAACACCGGGGAGCTGTTTTTT.

The chain couples TRBV10-1 to TRBJ2-7; TRBD1 might be the D (7 bases). The CDR3 consists of 14 residues. The germline V gene has CDR1 WNHNN and CDR2 SYGVQD (reference sequence). Trimming removed 3 bases at V and 6 bases at J, with 15 bases between. CDR3 region: CASSDPQGGGEQYF. The DNA for the CDR3 is TGCGCCAGCAGTGACCCCCAGGGGGGCGGCGAGCAGTACTTC.

This chain joins TRBV6-5 and TRBJ1-2, with a tentative D call TRBD1 (6 bases). The ends were cut back, 6 bases at V and 5 bases at J, with 19 bases in the middle. The germline V gene encodes CDR1 MNHEY and CDR2 SVGAGI. The CDR3 covers 15 residues. The CDR3 here is CASRGHRELTYGYTF. CDR3 nucleotide sequence: TGTGCCAGCAGGGGTCACAGGGAGCTTACTTATGGCTACACCTTC.

The V and J genes are TRBV6-5 and TRBJ2-7, with unresolved D. V lost 3 bases and J lost 0, with 9 bases in between. This CDR3 spans 14 amino acids. Germline CDR1 MNHEY, CDR2 SVGAGI. Here the CDR3 reads CASSYRQSSYEQYF. As DNA, the CDR3 is TGTGCCAGCAGTTATAGACAATCCTCCTACGAGCAGTACTTC.

The genes are TRBV27 and TRBJ2-7; 7 nucleotides agree with TRBD1. Per the germline V gene, CDR1 is MNHEY and CDR2 is SMNVEV (reference sequence). V trimming: 0 bases; J trimming: 0 bases; junction bases outside the gene matches: 5. This CDR3 is 16 amino acids long. The chain's CDR3 is CASSLSPTGSSYEQYF. The DNA of the CDR3 is TGTGCCAGCAGTTTATCCCCGACAGGGAGCTCCTACGAGCAGTACTTC.

This chain uses TRBV10-2 with TRBJ2-1; 14 bases are a match to TRBD2. The V and J ends lost 8 bases and 7 bases, in that order; junction bases with no gene match: 4. This CDR3 spans 14 amino acids. CDR1 is WSHSY and CDR2 is SAAADI in the germline V gene. The chain's CDR3 is CASGLAGGRNEQFF. CDR3 DNA sequence: TGCGCCAGCGGACTAGCGGGAGGCCGGAATGAGCAGTTCTTC.

The CDR3: CASKLAGEETGELFF. CDR3 in DNA: TGTGCCAGCAAATTAGCGGGAGAGGAAACCGGGGAGCTGTTTTTT. This chain uses TRBV28 with TRBJ2-2, with 9 bases aligning to TRBD2. The germline CDR1 and CDR2 sequences are MDHEN and SYDVKM. Losses at the gene ends were 7 bases for V and 5 bases for J; bases not matched to a gene: 8. The CDR3 totals 15 residues.

The gene calls are TRBV19 and TRBJ1-2; possibly TRBD1 for D (5 bases). V was shortened by 7 bases and J by 7 bases, with 13 bases between the two germline ends. Germline values: CDR1 LNHDA, CDR2 SQIVND (reference sequence). The CDR3 runs 12 residues. The CDR3 spells CASTTGGVGYTF. CDR3 bases: TGTGCCAGTACAACAGGAGGAGTTGGCTACACCTTC.

The rearrangement joins TRBV12-3 or TRBV12-4 to TRBJ1-2; D is perhaps TRBD1 (6 bases). Trimming left V 6 bases short and J 8 bases short, with 13 bases between. This CDR3 spans 12 amino acids. The CDR3 region is CASRLNREGYTF. CDR3 DNA sequence: TGTGCCAGCAGATTAAACAGGGAAGGCTACACCTTC.

This clone occurred once. V gene TRBV6-5 combines with J gene TRBJ2-3; D unclear. The V and J ends lost 0 bases and 4 bases respectively, with 8 bases between them. The germline CDR1 and CDR2 sequences are MNHEY and SVGAGI. The CDR3 runs to 14 residues. The CDR3 loop is CASSYSVPPDTQYF. The CDR3 region has the DNA TGTGCCAGCAGTTACTCTGTCCCGCCAGATACGCAGTATTTT.

About this clone itself: At one end the junction does not follow the germline gene, possibly because of a read error. This CDR3 reads CASSYQGTQYF. CDR3 nucleotide sequence: TGTGCTAGCAGCTATCAGGGGACCCAGTACTTC. This chain connects TRBV7-7 to TRBJ2-5; D is possibly TRBD1 (5 bases). This CDR3 is built from 11 residues. The germline gives CDR1 SSHAT, CDR2 FNYEAQ (reference sequence). The full variable domain, its missing parts supplied by reference TRBV7-7 and TRBJ2-5, is GAGVSQSPRYKVTKRGQDVTLRCDPISSHATLYWYQQALGQGPEFLTYFNYEAQPDKSGLPSDRFSAERPEGSISTLTIQRTEQRDSAMYRCASSYQGTQYFGPGTRLLVL.

This clone was seen once. The chain employs TRBV14 and TRBJ2-7, with TRBD1 matching 8 bases. V gave up 4 bases and J gave up 2 bases; unmatched junction bases: 7. Germline V gene sequence: CDR1 SGHDN, CDR2 FVKESK. The CDR3 length is 15 residues. The CDR3 here is CASSPRDRWPYEQYF. As DNA, the CDR3 is TGTGCCAGCAGCCCCCGGGACAGGTGGCCCTACGAGCAGTACTTC.

The chain joins TRBV18 to TRBJ1-3, with D possibly matching TRBD1 (5 bases). The V end was cut by 3 bases, the J end by 4 bases, with 16 bases between. Germline assignment: CDR1 KGHSH and CDR2 LQKENI. This CDR3 has 16 residues. DNA for the CDR3: TGTGCCAGCTCACCCGGACCGGGACGTGCGGGAAACACCATATATTTT. Protein product: CASSPGPGRAGNTIYF.

The V and J genes are TRBV7-3 and TRBJ2-2; TRBD1 agrees at 7 bases. V trimming: 5 bases; J trimming: 3 bases; junction bases outside the gene matches: 15. Looked up from germline, CDR1 is SGHTA and CDR2 is FQGTGA. The CDR3 is made up of 18 amino acids. The CDR3: CASSVSPGDSKYTGELFF. The CDR3 coding sequence is TGTGCCAGCAGCGTATCTCCCGGGGACAGCAAATACACCGGGGAGCTGTTTTTT.

The chain has TRBV19 and TRBJ1-2; D gene ambiguous. Germline V gives CDR1 LNHDA, CDR2 SQIVND (reference sequence). V was pared by 3 bases and J by 4 bases, with 6 bases between. The CDR3 totals 12 residues. The CDR3 reads CASSIRSYGYTF. The CDR3 region has the DNA TGTGCCAGTAGTATTCGTAGCTATGGCTACACCTTC.